This T cell receptor (beta chain) originates from a study of cytomegalovirus exposure and HLA in healthy donors. It was with 60 Vbeta and 13 Jbeta primers that the PCR ran. TCRdb's copy holds only in-frame clones and misses some; the assay was immunoSEQ multiplex PCR. Of 30,000 to 40,000 clones detected, roughly 64% appear once; the ten largest clones hold 10%. Comments on this clone: The antigen is undetermined.

Germline V gives CDR1 SGHTA, CDR2 FQGTGA. The CDR3 totals 16 residues. V dropped 0 bases and J dropped 2; count of bases not matched to a gene: 4. Study-wide points: The likely origin of a cluster of highly shared sequence variants was a sequencing artifact.

This clonotype was obtained from a middle-aged man in good health and CMV-seropositive. Material for sequencing was PBMCs. The chain combines TRBV7-3 with TRBJ1-2; 9 bases line up with TRBD1. The DNA of the CDR3 is TGTGCCAGCAGCTTAACAACAGGGGGCTCGAACTATGGCTACACCTTC. Translation: CASSLTTGGSNYGYTF.